This T cell receptor (beta chain) was sequenced in a study of blood T cell repertoires in COVID-19. As for the study in general: The samples span acute and convalescent COVID-19 from the United States, Italy and Spain. In each case, the material was cDNA or gDNA derived from T cells, B-cell-depleted T cells, or PBMCs.

Germline V gives CDR1 LGHDT, CDR2 YNNKEL (reference sequence). CDR3 length: 14 amino acids. V lost 7 bases to trimming and J lost 7 bases; unmatched junction nucleotides: 5. Authors' processing steps: Scientists estimated how many nucleated cells there were by amplifying reference gene primers. Method: immunoSEQ multiplex PCR; TCRdb's copy keeps in-frame clones and lacks some. The V and J calls and clone size were taken over from that table, and D and trimming were inferred from the DNA. The data contain 80,000 to 100,000 clones, 75% to 85% of them singletons. The receptor was isolated from a woman in her seventies with acute or convalescent COVID-19. The V gene is TRBV3-1 (or the pseudogene TRBV3-2), the J gene TRBJ2-1, with 12 positions matching TRBD2. The specimen was peripheral blood. This chain's CDR3 is CASTRTSGMNEQFF. CDR3 nucleotides: TGTGCCAGCACCAGGACTAGCGGGATGAATGAGCAGTTCTTC.